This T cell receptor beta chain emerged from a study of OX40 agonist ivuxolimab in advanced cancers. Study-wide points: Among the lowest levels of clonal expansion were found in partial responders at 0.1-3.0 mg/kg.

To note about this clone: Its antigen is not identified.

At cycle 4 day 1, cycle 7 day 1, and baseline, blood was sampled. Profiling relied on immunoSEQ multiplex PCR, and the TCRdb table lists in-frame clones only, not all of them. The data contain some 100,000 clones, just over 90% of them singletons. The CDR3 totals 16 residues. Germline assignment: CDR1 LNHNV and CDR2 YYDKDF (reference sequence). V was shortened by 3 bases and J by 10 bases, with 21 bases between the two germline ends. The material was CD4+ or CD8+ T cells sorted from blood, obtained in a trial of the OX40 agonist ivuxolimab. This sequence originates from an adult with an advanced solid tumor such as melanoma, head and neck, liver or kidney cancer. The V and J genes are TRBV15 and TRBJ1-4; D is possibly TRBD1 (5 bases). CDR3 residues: CATSSGFDRRGGKLFF. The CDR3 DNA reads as TGTGCCACCAGCAGTGGATTTGACAGAAGGGGCGGAAAACTGTTTTTT.